The sequence of this T cell receptor (beta chain) was determined in a study of CD8 T cells in Susac syndrome. An amount of RNA that ranged from about 0.45 to 1 ug was reverse transcribed with random hexamers. MiXCR was run by TCRdb on the immunoSEQ multiplex PCR reads, yielding one entry per CDR3 protein. The sample contains about 180,000 distinct CDR3 sequences, 95% to 97% of which appear only once. Unmatched junction bases numbered 7, after V lost 5 bases and J lost 10 bases. The CDR3 consists of 15 residues. Looked up from germline, CDR1 is SGHTA and CDR2 is FQGNSA. The chain is built from TRBV7-2 and TRBJ2-1; 14 positions match TRBD2. The sample comprised CD4+ T cells from PBMCs. The receptor comes from a human donor with Susac syndrome. CDR3 amino acids: CASSTGLAGALEQFF. CDR3 DNA: TGTGCCAGCAGCACGGGACTAGCGGGAGCTTTAGAGCAGTTCTTC.